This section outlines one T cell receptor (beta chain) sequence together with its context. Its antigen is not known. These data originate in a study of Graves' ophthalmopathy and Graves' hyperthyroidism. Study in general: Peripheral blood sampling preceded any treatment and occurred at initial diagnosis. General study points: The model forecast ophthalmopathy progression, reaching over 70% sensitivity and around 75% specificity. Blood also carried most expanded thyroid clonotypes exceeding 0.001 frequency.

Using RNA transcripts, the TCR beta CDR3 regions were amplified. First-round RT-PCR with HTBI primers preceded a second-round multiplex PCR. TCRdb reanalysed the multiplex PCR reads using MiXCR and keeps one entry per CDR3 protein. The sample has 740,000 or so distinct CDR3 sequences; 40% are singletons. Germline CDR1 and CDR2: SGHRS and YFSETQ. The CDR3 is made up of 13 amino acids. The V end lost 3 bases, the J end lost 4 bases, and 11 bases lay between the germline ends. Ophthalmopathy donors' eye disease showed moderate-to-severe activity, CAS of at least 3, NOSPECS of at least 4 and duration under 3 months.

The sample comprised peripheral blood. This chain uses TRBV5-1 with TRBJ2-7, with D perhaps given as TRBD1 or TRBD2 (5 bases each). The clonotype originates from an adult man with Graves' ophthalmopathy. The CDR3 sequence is CASSYGTEYEQYF. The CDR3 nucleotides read TGCGCCAGCAGCTACGGGACGGAATACGAGCAGTACTTC.